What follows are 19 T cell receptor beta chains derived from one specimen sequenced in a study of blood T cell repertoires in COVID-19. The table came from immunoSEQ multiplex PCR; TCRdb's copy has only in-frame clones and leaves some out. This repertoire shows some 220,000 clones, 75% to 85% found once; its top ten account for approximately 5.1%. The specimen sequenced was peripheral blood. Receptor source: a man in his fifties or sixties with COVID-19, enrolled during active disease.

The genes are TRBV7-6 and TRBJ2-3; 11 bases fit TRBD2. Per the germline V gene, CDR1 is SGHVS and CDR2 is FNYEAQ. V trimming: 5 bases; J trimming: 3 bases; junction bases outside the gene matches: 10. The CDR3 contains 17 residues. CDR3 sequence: CASSAYVAGGPTDTQYF. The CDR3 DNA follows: TGTGCCAGCAGCGCGTATGTAGCGGGGGGGCCTACAGATACGCAGTATTTT.

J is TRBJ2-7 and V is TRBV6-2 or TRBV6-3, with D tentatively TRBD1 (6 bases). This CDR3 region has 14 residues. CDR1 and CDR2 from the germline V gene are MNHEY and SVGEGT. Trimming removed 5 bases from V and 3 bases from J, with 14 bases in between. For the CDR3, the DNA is TGTGCCAGCAGTACCGGGACACAAATCTACGAGCAGTACTTC. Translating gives CASSTGTQIYEQYF.

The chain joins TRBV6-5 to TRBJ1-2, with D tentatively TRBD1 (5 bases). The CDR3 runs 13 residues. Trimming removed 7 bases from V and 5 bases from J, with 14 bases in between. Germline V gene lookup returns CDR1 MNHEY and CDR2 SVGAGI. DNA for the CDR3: TGTGCCAGCAAATCTCCACAGGATTATGGCTACACCTTC. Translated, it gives CASKSPQDYGYTF.

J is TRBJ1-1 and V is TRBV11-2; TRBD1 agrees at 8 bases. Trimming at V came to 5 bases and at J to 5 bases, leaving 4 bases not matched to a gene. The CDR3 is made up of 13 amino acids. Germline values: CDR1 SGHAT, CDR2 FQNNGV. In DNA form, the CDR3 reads TGTGCCAGCAGCCCTGACAGGGGAACTGAAGCTTTCTTT. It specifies CASSPDRGTEAFF.

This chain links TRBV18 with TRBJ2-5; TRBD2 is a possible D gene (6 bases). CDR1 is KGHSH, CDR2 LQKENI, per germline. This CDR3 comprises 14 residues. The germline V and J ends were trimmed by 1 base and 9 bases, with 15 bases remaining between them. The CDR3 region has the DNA TGTGCCAGCTCACCACAGACTAGGACTGAGGCCCAGTACTTC. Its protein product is CASSPQTRTEAQYF.

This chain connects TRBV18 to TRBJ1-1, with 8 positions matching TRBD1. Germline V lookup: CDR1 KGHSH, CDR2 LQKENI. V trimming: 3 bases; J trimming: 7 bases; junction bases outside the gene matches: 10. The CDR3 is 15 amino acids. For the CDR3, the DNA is TGTGCCAGCTCACCTACCGGGACAGGAGTTATTGAAGCTTTCTTT. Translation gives CASSPTGTGVIEAFF.

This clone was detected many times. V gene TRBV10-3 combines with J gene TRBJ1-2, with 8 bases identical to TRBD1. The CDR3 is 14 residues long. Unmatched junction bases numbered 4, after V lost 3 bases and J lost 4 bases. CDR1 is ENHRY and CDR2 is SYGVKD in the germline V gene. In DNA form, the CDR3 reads TGTGCCATCAGTGACAGGGGGCTCGGCTATGGCTACACCTTC. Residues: CAISDRGLGYGYTF.

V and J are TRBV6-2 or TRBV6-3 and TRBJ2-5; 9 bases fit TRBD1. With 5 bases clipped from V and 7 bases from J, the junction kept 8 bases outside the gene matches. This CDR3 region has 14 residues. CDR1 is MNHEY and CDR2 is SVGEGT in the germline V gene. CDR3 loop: CASSQTGGGGTQYF. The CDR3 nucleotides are TGTGCCAGCAGTCAAACAGGGGGCGGGGGGACCCAGTACTTC.

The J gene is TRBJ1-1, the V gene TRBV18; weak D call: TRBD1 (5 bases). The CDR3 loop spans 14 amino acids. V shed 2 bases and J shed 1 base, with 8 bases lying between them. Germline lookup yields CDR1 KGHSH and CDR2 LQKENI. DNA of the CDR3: TGTGCCAGCTCACCAGCGGGGGGGAACACTGAAGCTTTCTTT. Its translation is CASSPAGGNTEAFF.

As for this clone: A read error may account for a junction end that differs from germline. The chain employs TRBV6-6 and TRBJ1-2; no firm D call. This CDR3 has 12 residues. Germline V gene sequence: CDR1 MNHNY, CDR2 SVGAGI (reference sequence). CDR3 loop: CACSSSDYGYTF. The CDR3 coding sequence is TGTGCCTGCAGTTCCTCCGACTATGGCTACACCTTC.

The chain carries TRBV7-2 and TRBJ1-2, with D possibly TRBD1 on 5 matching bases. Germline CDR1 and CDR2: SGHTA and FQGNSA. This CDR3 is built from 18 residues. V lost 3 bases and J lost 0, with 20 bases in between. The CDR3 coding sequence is TGTGCCAGCAGCTTGGGTTTCATCAGGGTGAGCTCTAACTATGGCTACACCTTC. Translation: CASSLGFIRVSSNYGYTF.

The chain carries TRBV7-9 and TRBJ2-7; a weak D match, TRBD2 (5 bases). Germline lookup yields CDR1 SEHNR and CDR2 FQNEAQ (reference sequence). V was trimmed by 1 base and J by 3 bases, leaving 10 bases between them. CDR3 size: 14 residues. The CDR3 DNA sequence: TGTGCCAGCAGCTTAGGGCTCGGGGACTACGAGCAGTACTTC. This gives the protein CASSLGLGDYEQYF.

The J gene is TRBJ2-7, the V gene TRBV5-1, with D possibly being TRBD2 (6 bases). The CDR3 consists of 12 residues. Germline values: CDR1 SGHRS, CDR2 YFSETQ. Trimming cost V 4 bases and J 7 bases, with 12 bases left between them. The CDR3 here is CASSPGDREQYF. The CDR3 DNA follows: TGCGCCAGCAGCCCGGGGGATCGGGAGCAGTACTTC.

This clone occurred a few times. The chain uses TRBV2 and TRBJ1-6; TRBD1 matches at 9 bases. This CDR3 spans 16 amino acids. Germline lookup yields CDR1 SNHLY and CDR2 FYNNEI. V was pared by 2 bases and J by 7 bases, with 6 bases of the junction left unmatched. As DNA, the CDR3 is TGTGCCAGCAGTGAAAGGGGACAGGGAATCAATTCACCCCTCCACTTT. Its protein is CASSERGQGINSPLHF.

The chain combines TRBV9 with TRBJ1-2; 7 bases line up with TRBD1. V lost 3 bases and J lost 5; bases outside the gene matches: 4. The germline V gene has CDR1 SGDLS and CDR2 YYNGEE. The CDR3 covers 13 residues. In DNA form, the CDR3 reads TGTGCCAGCAGCGAATCAGGGGGGTATGGCTACACCTTC. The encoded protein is CASSESGGYGYTF.

CDR3 amino acids: CASSNGTRDSGGWDNQPQHF. In DNA, the CDR3 is TGTGCCAGCAGCAATGGGACCCGGGACTCAGGAGGATGGGACAATCAGCCCCAGCATTTT. The J gene is TRBJ1-5, the V gene TRBV21-1. TRBV21-1 is a listed pseudogene. The CDR3 spans 20 residues.

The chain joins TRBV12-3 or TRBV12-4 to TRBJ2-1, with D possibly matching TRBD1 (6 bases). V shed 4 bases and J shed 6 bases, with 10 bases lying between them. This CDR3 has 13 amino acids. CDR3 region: CASSWGPGNEQFF. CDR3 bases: TGTGCCAGCAGTTGGGGGCCTGGCAATGAGCAGTTCTTC.

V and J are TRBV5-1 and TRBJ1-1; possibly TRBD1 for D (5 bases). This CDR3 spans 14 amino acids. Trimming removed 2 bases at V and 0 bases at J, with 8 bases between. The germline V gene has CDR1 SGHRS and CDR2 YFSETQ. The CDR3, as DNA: TGCGCCAGCAGCTTCGGGGGTCTGAACACTGAAGCTTTCTTT. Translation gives CASSFGGLNTEAFF.

The CDR3 region has the DNA TGTGCCAGCAGCTCCCTTGGGACAGGGGACTATGGCTACACCTTC. Translating gives CASSSLGTGDYGYTF. V usage is TRBV11-2 and J usage is TRBJ1-2; TRBD1 matches 10 bases. Trimming at V came to 4 bases and at J to 3 bases, leaving 5 bases not matched to a gene. The germline V gene encodes CDR1 SGHAT and CDR2 FQNNGV. The CDR3 loop spans 15 amino acids.